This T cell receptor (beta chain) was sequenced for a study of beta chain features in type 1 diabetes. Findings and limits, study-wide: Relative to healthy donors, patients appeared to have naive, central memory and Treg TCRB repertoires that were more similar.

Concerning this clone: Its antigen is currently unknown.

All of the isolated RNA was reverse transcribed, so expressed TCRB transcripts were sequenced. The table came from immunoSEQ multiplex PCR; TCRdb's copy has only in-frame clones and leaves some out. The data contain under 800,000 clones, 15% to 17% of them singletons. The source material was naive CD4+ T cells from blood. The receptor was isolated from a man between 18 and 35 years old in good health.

CDR3 in DNA: TGCGCCAACCCGACAGGTTATAGCAATCAGCCCCAGCATTTT. It specifies CANPTGYSNQPQHF. The rearrangement uses TRBV4-1 and TRBJ1-5; tentatively, D is TRBD1 (6 bases). CDR1 and CDR2 from the germline V gene are MGHRA and YSYEKL. Trimming shortened V by 10 bases and J by 0 bases, and 13 bases separated the two germline ends. The CDR3 covers 14 residues.